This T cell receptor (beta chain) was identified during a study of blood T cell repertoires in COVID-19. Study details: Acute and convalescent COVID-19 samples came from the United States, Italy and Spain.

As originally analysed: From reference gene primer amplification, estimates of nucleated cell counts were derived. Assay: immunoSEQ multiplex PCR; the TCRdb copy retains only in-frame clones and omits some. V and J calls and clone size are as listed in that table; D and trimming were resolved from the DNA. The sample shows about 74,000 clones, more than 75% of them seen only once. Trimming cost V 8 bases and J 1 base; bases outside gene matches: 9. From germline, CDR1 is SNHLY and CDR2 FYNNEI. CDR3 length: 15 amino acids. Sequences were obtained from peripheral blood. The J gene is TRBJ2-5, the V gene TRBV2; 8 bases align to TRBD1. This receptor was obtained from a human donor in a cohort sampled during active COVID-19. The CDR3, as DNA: TGTGCCAGCTCAGGACAGGGAATTACCCAAGAGACCCAGTACTTC. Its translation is CASSGQGITQETQYF.